The T cell receptor (beta chain) under discussion was sequenced for a study of CD8+ T cells in alopecia areata. cDNA reverse transcribed from extracted RNA served as the sequencing template. This table comes from immunoSEQ multiplex PCR, and its TCRdb copy is limited to in-frame clones, with some not included. The profile covers approximately 100,000 clones, with more than 75% appearing a single time and around 10% taken by the ten largest. Sample treatment: oral pan-JAK inhibitor, 5-10 mg twice daily. The V and J ends lost 4 bases and 4 bases respectively, with 14 bases between them. CDR1 is ENHRY, CDR2 SYGVKD, per germline. CDR3 size: 15 residues.

This receptor was obtained from a human donor with alopecia areata. This chain links TRBV10-3 with TRBJ2-1; D ambiguous. Sequenced material: CD8+ T cells sorted from blood, taken at approximately week 30, from a patient treated with tofacitinib. CDR3 residues: CAISGSDVGYNEQFF. The CDR3 DNA follows: TGTGCCATCAGTGGTTCAGACGTGGGTTACAATGAGCAGTTCTTC.